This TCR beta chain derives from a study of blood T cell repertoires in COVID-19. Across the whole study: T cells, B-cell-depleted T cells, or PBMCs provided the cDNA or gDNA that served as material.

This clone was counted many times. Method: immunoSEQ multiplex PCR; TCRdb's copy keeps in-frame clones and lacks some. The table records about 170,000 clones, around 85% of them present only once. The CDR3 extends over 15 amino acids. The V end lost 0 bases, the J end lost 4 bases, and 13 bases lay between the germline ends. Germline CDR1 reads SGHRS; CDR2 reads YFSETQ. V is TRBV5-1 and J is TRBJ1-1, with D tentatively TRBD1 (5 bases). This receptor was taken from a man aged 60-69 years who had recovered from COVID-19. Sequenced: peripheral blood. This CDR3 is CASSLGGTTGTEAFF. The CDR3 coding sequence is TGCGCCAGCAGCTTGGGCGGGACCACCGGCACTGAAGCTTTCTTT.